These 22 T cell receptor beta chains were sequenced from one sample in a study of T cell changes during pregnancy in multiple sclerosis. Sequencing used immunoSEQ multiplex PCR; TCRdb keeps in-frame clones, though not all of them. The sample records more than 85,000 clones, approximately 90% being singletons. Here the sequenced sample was peripheral blood, taken in the second trimester of pregnancy. The receptors stem from a female donor with multiple sclerosis, enrolled in a pregnancy study.

The chain combines TRBV19 with TRBJ1-1; weak D call: TRBD1 (6 bases). CDR1 is LNHDA and CDR2 is SQIVND in the germline V gene (reference sequence). This CDR3 is built from 15 residues. Trimming left V 0 bases short and J 1 base short, with 9 bases between. DNA for the CDR3: TGTGCCAGTAGTATAGACAGGGGCCCGAACACTGAAGCTTTCTTT. Protein sequence: CASSIDRGPNTEAFF.

This clone showed up just a few times. Other DNA sequences in this sample translate to the same CDR3. V gene TRBV5-4 combines with J gene TRBJ1-1, with 7 bases that match TRBD1. The CDR3 covers 14 residues. Germline loops: CDR1 SGHNT, CDR2 YYREEE (reference sequence). The V gene end was trimmed by 4 bases and the J gene end by 1 base; junction bases not matched to a gene: 4. CDR3 DNA: TGTGCCAGCAGCCTTAGACAGGGGAACACTGAAGCTTTCTTT. Translation: CASSLRQGNTEAFF.

The chain joins TRBV6-5 to TRBJ2-2, with TRBD1 matching over 7 bases. The CDR3 covers 15 residues. Germline V lookup: CDR1 MNHEY, CDR2 SVGAGI. With 0 bases clipped from V and 4 bases from J, the junction kept 2 bases outside the gene matches. The CDR3 DNA is TGTGCCAGCAGTTACTCGGCAGGGGGCACCGGGGAGCTGTTTTTT. Protein product: CASSYSAGGTGELFF.

J is TRBJ1-2 and V is TRBV19, with 10 bases matching TRBD1. Looked up from germline, CDR1 is LNHDA and CDR2 is SQIVND (reference sequence). The CDR3 is 15 amino acids. V shed 4 bases, J shed 7 bases, and the junction held 9 bases outside the gene matches. The CDR3 DNA sequence: TGTGCCAGTAGTACACCGGGACAGGGGTGGATTGGCTACACCTTC. Amino acids: CASSTPGQGWIGYTF.

The rearrangement uses TRBV7-2 and TRBJ2-7, with D perhaps TRBD1 (5 bases). The V and J ends lost 1 base and 2 bases respectively, with 9 bases between them. The CDR3 runs to 14 residues. CDR1 and CDR2 from the germline V gene are SGHTA and FQGNSA. CDR3 coding DNA: TGTGCCAGCAGCTTAGTCCAGGGCCCCTACGAGCAGTACTTC. This sequence encodes CASSLVQGPYEQYF. The whole variable domain, filled in from reference TRBV7-2 and TRBJ2-7, reads GAGVSQSPSNKVTEKGKDVELRCDPISGHTALYWYRQSLGQGLEFLIYFQGNSAPDKSGLPSDRFSAERTGGSVSTLTIQRTQQEDSAVYLCASSLVQGPYEQYFGPGTRLTVT.

The V call is TRBV28, the J call TRBJ2-2; 9 bases map to TRBD2. CDR3 size: 18 residues. Per the germline V gene, CDR1 is MDHEN and CDR2 is SYDVKM. Unmatched junction bases numbered 14, after V lost 5 bases and J lost 4 bases. Here the CDR3 reads CASSPDRAVSGSTGELFF. Here the CDR3 DNA reads TGTGCCAGCAGTCCCGACAGGGCGGTTAGCGGGAGCACCGGGGAGCTGTTTTTT.

This chain joins TRBV6-1 and TRBJ1-2; 9 nucleotides align to TRBD1. CDR1 and CDR2 from the germline V gene are MNHNS and SASEGT. Germline trimming cut 6 bases from V and 5 bases from J; bases unmatched to any gene: 10. This CDR3 region has 15 residues. Here the CDR3 reads CASSQSPGQGYGYTF. The CDR3 nucleotides are TGTGCCAGCAGCCAATCCCCGGGACAGGGATATGGCTACACCTTC.

The chain couples TRBV5-6 to TRBJ2-5; TRBD1 matches 10 bases. V gave up 0 bases and J gave up 2 bases; unmatched junction bases: 1. CDR3 length: 15 amino acids. Germline V CDR1 and CDR2: SGHDT, YYEEEE. The CDR3 here is CASSLGQGAQETQYF. In nucleotides, the CDR3 is TGTGCCAGCAGCTTGGGACAGGGGGCACAAGAGACCCAGTACTTC.

V gene TRBV6-5 combines with J gene TRBJ2-5; perhaps D is TRBD1 or TRBD2 (5 bases each). The length of the CDR3 is 16 residues. Trimming shortened V by 4 bases and J by 3 bases, and 18 bases separated the two germline ends. Germline V CDR1 and CDR2: MNHEY, SVGAGI. CDR3 in amino acids: CASSFSGLLKKETQYF. CDR3 coding DNA: TGTGCCAGCAGTTTCTCGGGGCTACTTAAGAAAGAGACCCAGTACTTC.

The chain joins TRBV7-9 to TRBJ2-3, with 10 positions matching TRBD2. Germline V gene data show CDR1 as SEHNR and CDR2 as FQNEAQ (reference sequence). The CDR3 sequence is 14 residues long. The V segment lost 5 bases and the J segment 5 bases; nucleotides outside the gene matches: 4. The CDR3 spells CASSTSGAQDTQYF. The CDR3 nucleotides are TGTGCCAGCAGCACTAGCGGGGCGCAAGATACGCAGTATTTT.

The V gene is TRBV19, the J gene TRBJ2-3; 12 positions match TRBD2. Germline V gene data show CDR1 as LNHDA and CDR2 as SQIVND (reference sequence). The CDR3 contains 16 residues. V lost 4 bases, J lost 3 bases, and 5 bases stayed unmatched. CDR3 in DNA: TGTGCCAGTAGTAATCTAGCGGGGGGGCCGACAGATACGCAGTATTTT. It encodes CASSNLAGGPTDTQYF.

This chain connects TRBV19 to TRBJ1-1; D remains unclear. This CDR3 is built from 14 residues. The V end lost 3 bases, the J end lost 0 bases, and 8 bases lay between the germline ends. Germline assignment: CDR1 LNHDA and CDR2 SQIVND (reference sequence). CDR3 sequence: CASSMAAMNTEAFF. The CDR3 DNA sequence: TGTGCCAGTAGTATGGCCGCAATGAACACTGAAGCTTTCTTT.

The chain recombines TRBV10-3 with TRBJ1-1; 9 nucleotides line up with TRBD1. The CDR3 loop spans 14 amino acids. V trimming: 5 bases; J trimming: 4 bases; junction bases outside the gene matches: 5. Germline V gene data show CDR1 as ENHRY and CDR2 as SYGVKD. CDR3 coding DNA: TGTGCCATCAGTCAACAGGGGGCTGGCACTGAAGCTTTCTTT. It is translated as CAISQQGAGTEAFF.

This clone was seen only a few times. The chain combines TRBV7-7 with TRBJ1-4; 9 bases line up with TRBD1. The CDR3 is 15 residues long. J was trimmed by 7 bases and V by 0 bases; bases with no gene match: 3. Per the germline V gene, CDR1 is SSHAT and CDR2 is FNYEAQ (reference sequence). CDR3 nucleotides: TGTGCCAGCAGCTTAGCGGGGACAGGGTCTGAAAAACTGTTTTTT. The encoded protein is CASSLAGTGSEKLFF.

This chain links TRBV5-1 with TRBJ2-2; TRBD1 aligns across 8 bases. Germline V gives CDR1 SGHRS, CDR2 YFSETQ. J lost 2 bases, V lost 2 bases, and 5 bases had no gene match. CDR3 length equals 16 residues. The CDR3: CASSLHGQGNTGELFF. Written as DNA, the CDR3 is TGCGCCAGCAGCTTACACGGACAGGGAAACACCGGGGAGCTGTTTTTT. The full variable domain, with the rest looked up from reference TRBV5-1 and TRBJ2-2, is KAGVTQTPRYLIKTRGQQVTLSCSPISGHRSVSWYQQTPGQGLQFLFEYFSETQRNKGNFPGRFSGRQFSNSRSEMNVSTLELGDSALYLCASSLHGQGNTGELFFGEGSRLTVL.

The CDR3 here is CASSEGGGTYEQYF. The CDR3 coding sequence is TGTGCCAGCAGTGAAGGGGGGGGGACCTACGAGCAGTACTTC. The chain couples TRBV6-1 to TRBJ2-7; 7 bases match TRBD2. The CDR3 loop spans 14 amino acids. The junction had 2 bases not matched to a gene; V was cut back by 1 base and J by 2 bases. From germline, CDR1 is MNHNS and CDR2 SASEGT.

The chain uses TRBV2 and TRBJ2-2; 8 bases are a match to TRBD1. This CDR3 comprises 14 residues. Germline loops: CDR1 SNHLY, CDR2 FYNNEI. With 3 bases clipped from V and 4 bases from J, the junction kept 1 base outside the gene matches. CDR3 sequence reads: CASSDRGRTGELFF. CDR3 nucleotide sequence: TGTGCCAGCAGTGACAGGGGGCGCACCGGGGAGCTGTTTTTT.

The CDR3 DNA follows: TGTGCCAGTAAGGTGGCGGGAGGGGACTACGAGCAGTACTTC. It codes for CASKVAGGDYEQYF. The chain has TRBV19 and TRBJ2-7; 9 positions match TRBD2. The CDR3 runs to 14 residues. The ends lost 7 bases at V and 3 bases at J; junction bases unmatched: 7. CDR1 and CDR2 from the germline V gene are LNHDA and SQIVND (reference sequence). The entire variable domain, with the rest obtained from reference TRBV19 and TRBJ2-7, is as follows: DGGITQSPKYLFRKEGQNVTLSCEQNLNHDAMYWYRQDPGQGLRLIYYSQIVNDFQKGDIAEGYSVSREKKESFPLTVTSAQKNPTAFYLCASKVAGGDYEQYFGPGTRLTVT.

The rearrangement uses TRBV5-8 and TRBJ1-1; D might be TRBD1 (6 bases). Germline-derived CDR1 and CDR2 are SGHTS and YDEGEE. V was clipped by 1 base and J by 3 bases, with 10 bases between them. The CDR3 contains 14 residues. CDR3 in amino acids: CASSLSGGYTEAFF. The DNA of the CDR3 is TGTGCCAGCAGCTTGAGCGGGGGCTACACTGAAGCTTTCTTT.

The chain has TRBV6-1 and TRBJ2-2; 8 bases are a match to TRBD1. The junction had 11 bases not matched to a gene; V was cut back by 11 bases and J by 6 bases. Germline V gene lookup returns CDR1 MNHNS and CDR2 SASEGT. The CDR3 spans 14 residues. CDR3 in amino acids: CAGSWTGTAGELFF. The CDR3 region has the DNA TGTGCCGGCTCCTGGACAGGGACGGCCGGGGAGCTGTTTTTT.

The gene calls are TRBV4-1 and TRBJ2-2; the D is unclear. The V gene's germline CDR1 is MGHRA and CDR2 YSYEKL. The V end lost 2 bases, the J end lost 3 bases, and 16 bases lay between the germline ends. This CDR3 has 17 amino acids. The CDR3 DNA reads TGCGCCAGCAGCCAACTCGACTTAGTCACTTACACCGGGGAGCTGTTTTTT. It specifies CASSQLDLVTYTGELFF.

This chain links TRBV5-6 with TRBJ2-7, with D tentatively TRBD1 (5 bases). This CDR3 contains 13 residues. V dropped 0 bases and J dropped 6 bases, with 10 bases sitting between them. Per germline, CDR1 SGHDT and CDR2 YYEEEE. CDR3 in amino acids: CASSLGQTGEQYF. The CDR3 DNA follows: TGTGCCAGCAGCTTGGGACAAACAGGCGAGCAGTACTTC.